The entry below describes one T cell receptor beta chain. Its antigen is currently unknown. UMIs and a universal primer site were added when TCR cDNA was made by 5'RACE template switching. MiXCR, run by TCRdb on the 5' RACE reads, gives a single entry per CDR3 protein. Among under 400,000 distinct CDR3 sequences listed, 11% were seen once. These data belong to a study of T cells after yellow fever vaccination. Whole-study findings and limits: Researchers report a weaker secondary response that nonetheless peaked faster, day 5 versus 15. Clonotypes shared by both compartments, CD4 and CD8, made up a small share. Most primary-vaccination clones recurred post-booster (around 95% CD4, over 70% CD8).

The sequence came from a young man who received the YFV17D yellow fever vaccine. The specimen was PBMCs, collected on the day of the first yellow fever vaccination.

For the CDR3, the DNA is TGTGCCAGCAGTTACCCGCAGTCGAGGAGGGAAACCCAGTACTTC. It codes for CASSYPQSRRETQYF. The J gene is TRBJ2-5, the V gene TRBV6-2 or TRBV6-3, with a tentative D call TRBD2 (6 bases). The CDR3 contains 15 residues. Germline V gene lookup returns CDR1 MNHEY and CDR2 SVGEGT. V gave up 2 bases and J gave up 8 bases, with 18 bases separating them.